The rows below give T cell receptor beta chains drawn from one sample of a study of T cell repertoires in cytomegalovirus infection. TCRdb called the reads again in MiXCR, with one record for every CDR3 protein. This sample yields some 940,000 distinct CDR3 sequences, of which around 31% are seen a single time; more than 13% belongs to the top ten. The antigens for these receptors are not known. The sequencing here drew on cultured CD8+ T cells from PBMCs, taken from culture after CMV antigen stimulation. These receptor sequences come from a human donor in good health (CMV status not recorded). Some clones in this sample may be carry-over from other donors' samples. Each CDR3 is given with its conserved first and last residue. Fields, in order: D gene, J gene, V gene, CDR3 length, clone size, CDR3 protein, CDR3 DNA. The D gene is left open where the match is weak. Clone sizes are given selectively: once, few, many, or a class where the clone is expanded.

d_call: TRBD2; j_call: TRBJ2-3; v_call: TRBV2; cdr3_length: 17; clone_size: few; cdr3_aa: CASSTPQRGTRADTQYF; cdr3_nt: TGTGCCAGCAGTACCCCCCAGCGGGGGACACGGGCAGATACGCAGTATTTT
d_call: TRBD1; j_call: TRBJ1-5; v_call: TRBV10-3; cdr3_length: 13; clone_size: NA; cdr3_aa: CAISTGEGQPQHF; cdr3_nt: TGTGCCATCAGTACAGGGGAGGGTCAGCCCCAGCATTTT
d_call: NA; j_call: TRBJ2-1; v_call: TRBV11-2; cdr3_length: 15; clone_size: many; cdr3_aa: CASSLDIRQVGEQFF; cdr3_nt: TGTGCCAGCAGCTTAGATATAAGACAGGTGGGGGAGCAGTTCTTC
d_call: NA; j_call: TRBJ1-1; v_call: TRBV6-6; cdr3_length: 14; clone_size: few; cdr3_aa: CASSYSLGDTEAFF; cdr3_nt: TGTGCCAGCAGTTACTCGCTCGGGGACACTGAAGCTTTCTTT
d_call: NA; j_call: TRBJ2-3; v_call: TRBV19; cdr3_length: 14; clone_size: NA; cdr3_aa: CASSPGTYTDTQYF; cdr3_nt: TGTGCCAGTAGCCCCGGGACATACACAGATACGCAGTATTTT
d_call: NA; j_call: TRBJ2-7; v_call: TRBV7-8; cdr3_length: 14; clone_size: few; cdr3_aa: CASSPYRGSSEQYF; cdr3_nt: TGTGCCAGCAGCCCGTATAGGGGGAGTAGCGAGCAGTACTTC
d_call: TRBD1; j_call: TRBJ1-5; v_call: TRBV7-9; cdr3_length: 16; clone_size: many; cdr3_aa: CASSLDGQGAHQPQHF; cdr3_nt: TGTGCCAGCAGCTTAGATGGACAGGGGGCACATCAGCCCCAGCATTTT
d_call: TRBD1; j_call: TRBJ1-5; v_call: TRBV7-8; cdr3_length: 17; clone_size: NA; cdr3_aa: CASSLGQKVTSNQPQHF; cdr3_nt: TGTGCCAGCAGCTTGGGACAGAAAGTAACTAGCAATCAGCCCCAGCATTTT
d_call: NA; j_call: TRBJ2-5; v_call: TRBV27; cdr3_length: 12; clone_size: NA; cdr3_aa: CASSIQGETQYF; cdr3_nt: TGTGCCAGCAGTATACAGGGTGAGACCCAGTACTTC
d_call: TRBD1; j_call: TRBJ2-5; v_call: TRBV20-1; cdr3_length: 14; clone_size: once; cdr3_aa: CSATDRDRLETQYF; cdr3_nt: TGCAGTGCTACTGACAGGGACCGCCTGGAGACCCAGTACTTC
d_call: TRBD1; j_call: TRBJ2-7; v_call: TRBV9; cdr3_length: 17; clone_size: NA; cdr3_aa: CASSVSSTGTGRSEQYF; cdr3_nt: TGTGCCAGCAGCGTATCCTCGACCGGGACAGGACGTAGTGAGCAGTACTTC
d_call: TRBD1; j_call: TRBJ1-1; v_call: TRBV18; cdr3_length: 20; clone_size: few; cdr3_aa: CASSPGRGSGTESMNTEAFF; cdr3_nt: TGTGCCAGCTCACCAGGAAGGGGATCCGGGACAGAATCAATGAACACTGAAGCTTTCTTT
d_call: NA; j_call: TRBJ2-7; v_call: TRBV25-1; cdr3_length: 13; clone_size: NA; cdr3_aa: CASSRTSPGEQYF; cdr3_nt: TGTGCCAGCAGTCGTACATCTCCGGGCGAGCAGTACTTC
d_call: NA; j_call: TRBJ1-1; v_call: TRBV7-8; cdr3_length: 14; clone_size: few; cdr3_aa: CASLNGGVVTEAFF; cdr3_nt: TGTGCCAGCCTGAATGGGGGGGTAGTGACTGAAGCTTTCTTT
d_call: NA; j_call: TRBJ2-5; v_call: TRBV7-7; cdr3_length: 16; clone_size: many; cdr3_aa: CASSLGGEPGQETQYF; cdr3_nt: TGTGCTAGCAGTTTGGGAGGCGAGCCAGGGCAAGAGACCCAGTACTTC
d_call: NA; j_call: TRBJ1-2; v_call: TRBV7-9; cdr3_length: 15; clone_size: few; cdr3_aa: CASSLDYGFRYGYTF; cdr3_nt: TGTGCCAGCAGCTTAGATTACGGATTCCGCTATGGCTACACCTTC
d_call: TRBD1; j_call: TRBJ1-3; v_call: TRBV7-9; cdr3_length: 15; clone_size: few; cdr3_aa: CASSAPGQSGNTIYF; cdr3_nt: TGTGCCAGCAGCGCGCCGGGACAGAGTGGAAACACCATATATTTT
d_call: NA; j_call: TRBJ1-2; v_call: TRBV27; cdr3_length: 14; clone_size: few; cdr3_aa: CASSQSQGPYGYTF; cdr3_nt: TGTGCCAGCAGTCAATCCCAGGGGCCCTATGGCTACACCTTC
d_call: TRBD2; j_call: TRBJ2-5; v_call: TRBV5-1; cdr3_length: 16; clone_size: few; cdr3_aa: CASSLGPGLEQETQYF; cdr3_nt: TGCGCCAGCAGCTTGGGACCGGGACTAGAACAAGAGACCCAGTACTTC
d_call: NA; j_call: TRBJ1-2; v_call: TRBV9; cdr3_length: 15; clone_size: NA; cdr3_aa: CASSIFEGENYGYTF; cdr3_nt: TGTGCCAGCAGCATTTTTGAAGGGGAGAACTATGGCTACACCTTC
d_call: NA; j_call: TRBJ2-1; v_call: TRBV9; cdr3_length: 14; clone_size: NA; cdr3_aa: CASSVVRGGGEQFF; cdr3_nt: TGTGCCAGCAGCGTAGTACGGGGCGGCGGTGAGCAGTTCTTC
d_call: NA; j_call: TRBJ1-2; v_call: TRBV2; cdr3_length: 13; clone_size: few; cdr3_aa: CASSEVVGHGYTF; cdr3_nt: TGTGCCAGCAGTGAAGTGGTGGGGCATGGCTACACCTTC
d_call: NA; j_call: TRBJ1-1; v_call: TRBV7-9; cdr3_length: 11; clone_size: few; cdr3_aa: CASTEYPEAFF; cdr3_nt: TGTGCCAGCACAGAGTATCCCGAAGCTTTCTTT
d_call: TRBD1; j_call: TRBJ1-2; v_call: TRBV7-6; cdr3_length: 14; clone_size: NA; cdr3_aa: CASSGDRGNYGYTF; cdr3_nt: TGTGCCAGCAGCGGGGACAGGGGGAACTATGGCTACACCTTC
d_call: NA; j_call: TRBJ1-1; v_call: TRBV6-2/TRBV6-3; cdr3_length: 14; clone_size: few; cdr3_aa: CASSYIGMNTEAFF; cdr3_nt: TGTGCCAGCAGTTACATTGGGATGAACACTGAAGCTTTCTTT
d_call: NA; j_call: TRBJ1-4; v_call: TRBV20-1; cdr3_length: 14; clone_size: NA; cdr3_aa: CSATPTGAIEKLFF; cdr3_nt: TGCAGTGCTACGCCGACAGGCGCTATTGAAAAACTGTTTTTT
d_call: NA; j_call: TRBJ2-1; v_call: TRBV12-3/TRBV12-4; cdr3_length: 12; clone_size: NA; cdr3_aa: CASSPGQEGQFF; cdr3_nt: TGTGCCAGCAGTCCCGGACAGGAGGGGCAGTTCTTC
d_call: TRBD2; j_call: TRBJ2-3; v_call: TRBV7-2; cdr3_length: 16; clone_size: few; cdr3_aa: CASSLLLAGASDTQYF; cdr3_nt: TGTGCCAGCAGCTTACTACTAGCGGGGGCTTCAGATACGCAGTATTTT
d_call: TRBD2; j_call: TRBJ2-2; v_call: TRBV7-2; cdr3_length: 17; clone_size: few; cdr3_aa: CASSASLRLAGGGELFF; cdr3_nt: TGTGCCAGCAGCGCGAGCCTTCGACTAGCGGGGGGCGGGGAGCTGTTTTTT